The 23 T cell receptor beta chains listed next were all sequenced from one sample in a study of blood T cell repertoires in COVID-19. The assay was immunoSEQ multiplex PCR, and TCRdb's table has in-frame clones only and misses some. Of approximately 270,000 clones listed, 75% to 90% are singletons. Sequenced: peripheral blood. All receptors derive from a young man with acute or convalescent COVID-19.

The chain carries TRBV19 and TRBJ1-3; unclear D gene. In germline, CDR1 is LNHDA, CDR2 SQIVND (reference sequence). V lost 4 bases and J lost 3, with 16 bases in between. CDR3 length: 16 residues. The DNA of the CDR3 is TGTGCCAGTAGTACGGTCGGAGCTGCGGTTGGAAACACCATATATTTT. This encodes CASSTVGAAVGNTIYF.

This rearrangement joins TRBV6-5 to TRBJ1-5; D is uncertain. Looked up from germline, CDR1 is MNHEY and CDR2 is SVGAGI. CDR3 length: 16 amino acids. The V and J ends lost 4 bases and 2 bases respectively, with 15 bases between them. DNA of the CDR3: TGTGCCAGCAGTTCCCTAAGTGGGAGAGGCAATCAGCCCCAGCATTTT. Amino acids: CASSSLSGRGNQPQHF.

This chain links TRBV6-8 with TRBJ2-4; possible D gene TRBD1, 6 bases. V was pared by 6 bases and J by 6 bases, with 21 bases between. The CDR3 is 16 amino acids. CDR1 and CDR2 from the germline V gene are MNHGY and SAAAGT. Here the CDR3 reads CASRGRMGALGNIQYF. The CDR3 coding sequence is TGTGCCAGCAGGGGTCGAATGGGGGCGCTCGGAAACATTCAGTACTTC.

V and J are TRBV9 and TRBJ2-5; D is possibly TRBD2 (6 bases). The V end was cut by 1 base, the J end by 4 bases, with 17 bases between. The CDR3 consists of 16 residues. Germline V lookup: CDR1 SGDLS, CDR2 YYNGEE. The chain's CDR3 is CASSVTGVAGRETQYF. CDR3 nucleotide sequence: TGTGCCAGCAGCGTAACGGGGGTGGCGGGGCGAGAGACCCAGTACTTC. Full variable domain (missing parts from reference TRBV9 and TRBJ2-5): DSGVTQTPKHLITATGQRVTLRCSPRSGDLSVYWYQQSLDQGLQFLIQYYNGEERAKGNILERFSAQQFPDLHSELNLSSLELGDSALYFCASSVTGVAGRETQYFGPGTRLLVL.

The rearrangement links TRBV12-3 or TRBV12-4 to TRBJ2-7, with D uncertain. The CDR3 has 13 residues. Trimming took off 4 bases at V and 0 bases at J, with 7 bases between the two ends. CDR3 bases: TGTGCCAGCAGTTATTCAATCTCCTACGAGCAGTACTTC. Protein product: CASSYSISYEQYF.

This chain links TRBV11-2 with TRBJ2-7, with D perhaps matching TRBD1 (6 bases). The length of the CDR3 is 13 residues. Germline V CDR1 and CDR2: SGHAT, FQNNGV. V was cut by 3 bases and J by 7 bases, with 13 bases left in between. The CDR3 DNA reads as TGTGCCAGCAGCTTCGCAGGGGCGAGGGAGCAGTACTTC. Translated, it gives CASSFAGAREQYF.

This sequence joins TRBV27 and TRBJ1-2, with 7 nucleotides matching TRBD1. J was trimmed by 8 bases and V by 7 bases; bases with no gene match: 10. The V gene's germline CDR1 is MNHEY and CDR2 SMNVEV (reference sequence). This CDR3 comprises 13 residues. For the CDR3, the DNA is TGTGCCAGCACCAACCCGGGACAGATCGGCTACACCTTC. It codes for CASTNPGQIGYTF.

The DNA for the CDR3 is TGTGCCAGCAGCCCCCTTGTGAGCTATGGCTACACCTTC. It encodes CASSPLVSYGYTF. V is TRBV28 and J is TRBJ1-2; D call uncertain. This CDR3 spans 13 amino acids. Between the trimmed V and J ends, which lost 6 bases and 4 bases, there was a span of 12 bases. The germline V gene encodes CDR1 MDHEN and CDR2 SYDVKM.

J is TRBJ1-4 and V is TRBV29-1; no clear D gene. CDR3 length equals 15 residues. V dropped 4 bases and J dropped 0 bases, with 12 bases sitting between them. Germline CDR1 and CDR2: SQVTM and ANQGSEA. The DNA of the CDR3 is TGCAGCGTTGCCATGAGATCTGCAACTAATGAAAAACTGTTTTTT. This gives the protein CSVAMRSATNEKLFF. The full variable domain, with the rest looked up from reference TRBV29-1 and TRBJ1-4, is SAVISQKPSRDICQRGTSLTIQCQVDSQVTMMFWYRQQPGQSLTLIATANQGSEATYESGFVIDKFPISRPNLTFSTLTVSNMSPEDSSIYLCSVAMRSATNEKLFFGSGTQLSVL.

This chain uses TRBV18 with TRBJ2-7, with TRBD1 identical over 7 bases. Unmatched junction bases numbered 8, after V lost 3 bases and J lost 0 bases. This CDR3 contains 16 residues. Germline V CDR1 and CDR2: KGHSH, LQKENI. The CDR3 protein is CASSPLFGTDSYEQYF. In DNA form, the CDR3 reads TGTGCCAGCTCACCTTTGTTCGGGACAGACTCCTACGAGCAGTACTTC. Variable domain in full (rest from reference TRBV18 and TRBJ2-7): NAGVMQNPRHLVRRRGQEARLRCSPMKGHSHVYWYRQLPEEGLKFMVYLQKENIIDESGMPKERFSAEFPKEGPSILRIQQVVRGDSAAYFCASSPLFGTDSYEQYFGPGTRLTVT.

The V and J genes are TRBV29-1 and TRBJ1-1, with 9 bases fitting TRBD1. V shed 7 bases, J shed 4 bases, and the junction held 4 bases outside the gene matches. The germline V gene encodes CDR1 SQVTM and CDR2 ANQGSEA. This CDR3 is 12 amino acids long. CDR3 DNA: TGCAGCGCGGACAGGGGTGGCACTGAAGCTTTCTTT. Translating it yields CSADRGGTEAFF.

The rearrangement joins TRBV12-5 to TRBJ2-3, with D possibly matching TRBD1 (6 bases). The germline CDR1 and CDR2 sequences are LGHNT and FRNRAP. This CDR3 comprises 15 residues. Trimming took 4 bases from V and 2 from J, leaving 13 bases between them. The CDR3 coding sequence is TGTGCTAGTGGTTCGGAACAGGGATTCACAGATACGCAGTATTTT. Its translation is CASGSEQGFTDTQYF.

The genes are TRBV6-6 and TRBJ2-1; the match to TRBD2 covers 9 bases. This CDR3 has 14 residues. Germline CDR1 is MNHNY and CDR2 is SVGAGI (reference sequence). Trimming removed 5 bases from V and 3 bases from J; junction bases left unmatched: 2. CDR3 residues: CASSGTSHYNEQFF. DNA for the CDR3: TGTGCCAGCAGTGGGACTAGCCACTACAATGAGCAGTTCTTC.

The CDR3, as DNA: TGCGCCAGCAGCTTCGGGGAGGGCTACGAGCAGTACTTC. This encodes CASSFGEGYEQYF. The chain uses TRBV4-1 and TRBJ2-7, with 7 bases lining up with TRBD2. The CDR3 contains 13 residues. Germline V gene sequence: CDR1 MGHRA, CDR2 YSYEKL. V gave up 5 bases and J gave up 3 bases; unmatched junction bases: 4.

The rearrangement joins TRBV5-1 to TRBJ1-1; 7 positions match TRBD1. The CDR3 totals 14 residues. Germline loops: CDR1 SGHRS, CDR2 YFSETQ. J gave up 4 bases and V 4 bases, and 7 bases lay outside the gene matches. The CDR3 loop is CASSPHRQGTEAFF. The DNA of the CDR3 is TGCGCCAGCAGCCCCCACAGACAGGGCACTGAAGCTTTCTTT.

The CDR3, as DNA: TGTGCCAGCACGGGGTGGCGAGGGAACACCGGGGAGCTGTTTTTT. It is translated as CASTGWRGNTGELFF. V and J are TRBV2 and TRBJ2-2, with D possibly TRBD2 on 5 matching bases. V was cut by 7 bases and J by 1 base, with 13 bases left in between. The CDR3 contains 15 residues. Germline V gene data show CDR1 as SNHLY and CDR2 as FYNNEI.

This clone was detected a few times. V usage is TRBV5-1 and J usage is TRBJ2-5, with 7 bases that match TRBD2. The trim removed 5 bases at V and 1 base at J, leaving 5 bases unmatched. CDR1 and CDR2 from the germline V gene are SGHRS and YFSETQ. The CDR3 is 14 residues long. CDR3 DNA: TGCGCCAGCAGTAGAGCGGGACCCCAAGAGACCCAGTACTTC. It translates to CASSRAGPQETQYF.

This clone was seen just once. The chain combines TRBV29-1 with TRBJ2-1, with D perhaps TRBD1 (5 bases). Germline V gives CDR1 SQVTM, CDR2 ANQGSEA. CDR3 length equals 13 residues. V was shortened by 2 bases and J by 4 bases, with 9 bases between the two germline ends. The CDR3 sequence is CSVERGLYNEQFF. CDR3 DNA: TGCAGCGTTGAAAGGGGCCTTTACAATGAGCAGTTCTTC.

This chain links TRBV28 with TRBJ2-1; D ambiguous. Between the trimmed V and J ends, which lost 5 bases and 1 base, there was a span of 9 bases. This CDR3 contains 14 residues. Germline loops: CDR1 MDHEN, CDR2 SYDVKM. Here the CDR3 DNA reads TGTGCCAGCAGTCTGATCTATTCCTACAATGAGCAGTTCTTC. Translation gives CASSLIYSYNEQFF.

The chain has TRBV6-2 or TRBV6-3 and TRBJ2-1; no reliable D call. The CDR3 sequence is 14 residues long. Germline CDR1 reads MNHEY; CDR2 reads SVGEGT. Trimming took 4 bases from V and 0 from J, leaving 7 bases between them. The CDR3 here is CASSSFSSYNEQFF. The CDR3 bases are TGTGCCAGCAGTTCTTTTTCCTCCTACAATGAGCAGTTCTTC.

V gene TRBV7-8 combines with J gene TRBJ2-7; D not certain. V lost 4 bases and J lost 0, with 16 bases in between. The length of the CDR3 is 16 residues. Germline V gives CDR1 SGHVS, CDR2 FQNEAQ. The CDR3 spells CASSSPGFEFSYEQYF. DNA for the CDR3: TGTGCCAGCAGCTCCCCGGGTTTTGAATTCTCCTACGAGCAGTACTTC. The full variable domain, its missing parts supplied by reference TRBV7-8 and TRBJ2-7, is GAGVSQSPRYKVAKRGQDVALRCDPISGHVSLFWYQQALGQGPEFLTYFQNEAQLDKSGLPSDRFFAERPEGSVSTLKIQRTQQEDSAVYLCASSSPGFEFSYEQYFGPGTRLTVT.

The rearrangement links TRBV28 to TRBJ2-2, with D perhaps TRBD2 (5 bases). V was clipped by 7 bases and J by 7 bases, with 7 bases between them. Germline V CDR1 and CDR2: MDHEN, SYDVKM. This CDR3 region has 11 residues. CDR3 bases: TGTGCCAGCAAGAGGGTCGGGGAGCTGTTTTTT. Residues: CASKRVGELFF.

The J gene is TRBJ2-7, the V gene TRBV6-2 or TRBV6-3, with 8 bases identical to TRBD2. This CDR3 is built from 15 residues. Trimming cost V 2 bases and J 1 base; bases outside gene matches: 4. Germline V gene data show CDR1 as MNHEY and CDR2 as SVGEGT. CDR3 residues: CASSYGTRTSYEQYF. As DNA, the CDR3 is TGTGCCAGCAGTTACGGGACTAGAACTTCCTACGAGCAGTACTTC.